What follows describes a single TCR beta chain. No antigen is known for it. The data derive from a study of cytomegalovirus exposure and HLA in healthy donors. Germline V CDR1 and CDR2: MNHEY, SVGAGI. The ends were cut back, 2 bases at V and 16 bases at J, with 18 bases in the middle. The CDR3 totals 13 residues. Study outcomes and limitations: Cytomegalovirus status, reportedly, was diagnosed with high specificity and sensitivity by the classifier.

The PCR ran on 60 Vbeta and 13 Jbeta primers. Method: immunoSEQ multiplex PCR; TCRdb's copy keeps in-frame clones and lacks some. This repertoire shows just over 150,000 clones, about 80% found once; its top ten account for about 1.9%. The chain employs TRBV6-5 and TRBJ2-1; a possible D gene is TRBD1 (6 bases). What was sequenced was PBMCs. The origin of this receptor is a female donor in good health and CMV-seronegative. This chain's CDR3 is CASSYPLGGTLFF. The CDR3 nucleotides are TGTGCCAGCAGTTACCCTTTAGGGGGTACCCTTTTCTTC.